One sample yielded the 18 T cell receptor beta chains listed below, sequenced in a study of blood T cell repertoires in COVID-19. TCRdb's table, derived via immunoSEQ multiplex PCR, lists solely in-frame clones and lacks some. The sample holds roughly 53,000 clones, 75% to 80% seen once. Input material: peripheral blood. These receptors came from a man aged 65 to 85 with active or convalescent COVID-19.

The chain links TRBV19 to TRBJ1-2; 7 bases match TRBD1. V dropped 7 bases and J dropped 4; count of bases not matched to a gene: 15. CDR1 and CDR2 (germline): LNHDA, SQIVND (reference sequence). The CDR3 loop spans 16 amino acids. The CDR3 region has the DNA TGTGCCAGTAAACCGGGACAGTACCAACCCTTCTATGGCTACACCTTC. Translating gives CASKPGQYQPFYGYTF.

CDR3 nucleotides: TGTGCCAGCAGTTTACAGGGGTACACTGAAGCTTTCTTT. Amino acid sequence: CASSLQGYTEAFF. This chain uses TRBV27 with TRBJ1-1, with TRBD1 as a possible D gene (6 bases). V was clipped by 2 bases and J by 3 bases, with 7 bases between them. Germline V lookup: CDR1 MNHEY, CDR2 SMNVEV (reference sequence). CDR3 length equals 13 residues.

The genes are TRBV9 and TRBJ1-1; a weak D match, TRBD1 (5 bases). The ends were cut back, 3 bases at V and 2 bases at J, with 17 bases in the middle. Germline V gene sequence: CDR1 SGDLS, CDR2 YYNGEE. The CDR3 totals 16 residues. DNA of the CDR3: TGTGCCAGCAGCGCTTTGCTAGGGGCTATCAACACTGAAGCTTTCTTT. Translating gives CASSALLGAINTEAFF.

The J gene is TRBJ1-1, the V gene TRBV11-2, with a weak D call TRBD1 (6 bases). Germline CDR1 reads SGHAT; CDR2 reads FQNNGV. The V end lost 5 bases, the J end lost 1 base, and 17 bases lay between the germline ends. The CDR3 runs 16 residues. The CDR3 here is CASSDLTGHSNTEAFF. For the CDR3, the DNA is TGTGCCAGCAGCGATTTAACGGGACATTCGAACACTGAAGCTTTCTTT.

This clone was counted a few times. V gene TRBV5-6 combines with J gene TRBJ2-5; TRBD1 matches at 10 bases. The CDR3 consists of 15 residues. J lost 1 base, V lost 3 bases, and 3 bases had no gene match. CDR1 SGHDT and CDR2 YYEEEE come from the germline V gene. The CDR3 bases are TGTGCCAGCAGCTCCGGGACAGGGGCCCAAGAGACCCAGTACTTC. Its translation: CASSSGTGAQETQYF.

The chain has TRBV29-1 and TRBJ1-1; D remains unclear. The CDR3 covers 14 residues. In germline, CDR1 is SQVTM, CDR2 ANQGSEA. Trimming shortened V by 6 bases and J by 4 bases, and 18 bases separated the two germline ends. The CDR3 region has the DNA TGCAGCGTAGCCCTCGATCCGGGTGGCACTGAAGCTTTCTTT. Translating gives CSVALDPGGTEAFF. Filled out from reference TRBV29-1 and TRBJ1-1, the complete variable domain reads SAVISQKPSRDICQRGTSLTIQCQVDSQVTMMFWYRQQPGQSLTLIATANQGSEATYESGFVIDKFPISRPNLTFSTLTVSNMSPEDSSIYLCSVALDPGGTEAFFGQGTRLTVV.

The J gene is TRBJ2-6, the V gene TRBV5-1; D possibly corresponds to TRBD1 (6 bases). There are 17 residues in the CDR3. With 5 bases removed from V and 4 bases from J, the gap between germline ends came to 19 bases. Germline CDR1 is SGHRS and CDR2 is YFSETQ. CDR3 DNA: TGCGCCAGCAGAAAACTCACAGGGCAATCCGGGGCCAACGTCCTGACTTTC. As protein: CASRKLTGQSGANVLTF.

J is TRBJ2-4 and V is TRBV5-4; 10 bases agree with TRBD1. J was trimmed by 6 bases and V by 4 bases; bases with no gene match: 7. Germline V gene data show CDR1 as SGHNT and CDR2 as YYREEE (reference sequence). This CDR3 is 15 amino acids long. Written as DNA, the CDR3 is TGTGCCAGCAGCCAAATGACAGGGGGCTCAAACATTCAGTACTTC. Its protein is CASSQMTGGSNIQYF.

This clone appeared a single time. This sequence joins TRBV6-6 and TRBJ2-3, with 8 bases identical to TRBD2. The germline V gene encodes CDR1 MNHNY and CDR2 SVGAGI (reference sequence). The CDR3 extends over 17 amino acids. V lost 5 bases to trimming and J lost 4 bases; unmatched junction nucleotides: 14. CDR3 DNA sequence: TGTGCCAGCAGTCCCCGGGGAGCGGGGGTCGGGGCAGATACGCAGTATTTT. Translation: CASSPRGAGVGADTQYF.

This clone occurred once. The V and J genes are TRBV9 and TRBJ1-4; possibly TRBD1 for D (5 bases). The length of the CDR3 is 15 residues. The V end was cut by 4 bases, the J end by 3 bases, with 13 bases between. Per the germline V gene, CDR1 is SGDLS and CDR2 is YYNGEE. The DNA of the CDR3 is TGTGCCAGCAGCCCCCAGGGTTACCCTAATGAAAAACTGTTTTTT. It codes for CASSPQGYPNEKLFF.

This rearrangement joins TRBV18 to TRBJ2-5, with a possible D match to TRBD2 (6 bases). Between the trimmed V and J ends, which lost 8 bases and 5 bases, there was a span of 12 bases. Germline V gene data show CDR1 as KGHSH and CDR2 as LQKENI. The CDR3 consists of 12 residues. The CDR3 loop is CASAGGSETQYF. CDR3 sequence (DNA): TGTGCCAGCGCCGGGGGTAGCGAGACCCAGTACTTC.

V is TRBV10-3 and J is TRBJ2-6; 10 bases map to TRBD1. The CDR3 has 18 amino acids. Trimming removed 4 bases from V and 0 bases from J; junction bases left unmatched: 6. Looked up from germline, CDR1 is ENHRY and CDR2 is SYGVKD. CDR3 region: CAISGPGTGDSGANVLTF. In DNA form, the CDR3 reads TGTGCCATCAGTGGTCCCGGGACAGGGGACTCTGGGGCCAACGTCCTGACTTTC.

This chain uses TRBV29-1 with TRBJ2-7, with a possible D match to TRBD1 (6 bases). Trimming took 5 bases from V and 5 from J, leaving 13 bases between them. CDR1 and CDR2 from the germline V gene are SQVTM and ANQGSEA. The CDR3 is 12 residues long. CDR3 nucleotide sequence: TGCAGCGTTTTGGGGGCTCTCCACGAGCAGTACTTC. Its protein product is CSVLGALHEQYF.

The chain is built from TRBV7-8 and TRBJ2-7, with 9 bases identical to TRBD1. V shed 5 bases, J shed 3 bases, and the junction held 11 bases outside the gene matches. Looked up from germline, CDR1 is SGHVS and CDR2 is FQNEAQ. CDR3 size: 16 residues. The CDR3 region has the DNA TGTGCCAGCAGCCCTAGACCCTGGGGACAGGGCTACGAGCAGTACTTC. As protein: CASSPRPWGQGYEQYF.

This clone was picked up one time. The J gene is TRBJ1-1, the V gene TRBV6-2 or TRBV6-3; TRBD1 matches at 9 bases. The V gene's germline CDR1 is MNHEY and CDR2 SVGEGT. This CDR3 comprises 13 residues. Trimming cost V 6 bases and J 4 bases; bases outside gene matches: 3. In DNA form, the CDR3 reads TGTGCCAGCAGCCTGGACAGGGGCACTGAAGCTTTCTTT. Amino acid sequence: CASSLDRGTEAFF.

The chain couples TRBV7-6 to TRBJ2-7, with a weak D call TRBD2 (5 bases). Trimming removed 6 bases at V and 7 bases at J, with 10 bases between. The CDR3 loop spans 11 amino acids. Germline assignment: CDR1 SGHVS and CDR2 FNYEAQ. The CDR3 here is CASRLSGEQYF. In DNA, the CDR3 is TGTGCCAGCAGATTATCGGGAGAGCAGTACTTC.

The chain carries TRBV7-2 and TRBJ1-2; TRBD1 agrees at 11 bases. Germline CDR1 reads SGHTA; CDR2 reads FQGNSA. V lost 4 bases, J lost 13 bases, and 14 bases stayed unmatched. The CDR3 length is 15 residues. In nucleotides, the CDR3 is TGTGCCAGCAGCTCGATTCCGGACAGGGGGCGCGGAGTCACCTTC. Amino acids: CASSSIPDRGRGVTF.

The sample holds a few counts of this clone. The DNA for the CDR3 is TGTGCCACCAGGGCGGGACAGGGGCAATATCAGCCCCAGCATTTT. Its protein is CATRAGQGQYQPQHF. The J gene is TRBJ1-5, the V gene TRBV19; 10 bases agree with TRBD1. This CDR3 has 15 residues. The V gene end was trimmed by 10 bases and the J gene end by 5 bases; junction bases not matched to a gene: 11. Germline CDR1 is LNHDA and CDR2 is SQIVND (reference sequence). The full variable domain, with the rest looked up from reference TRBV19 and TRBJ1-5, is DGGITQSPKYLFRKEGQNVTLSCEQNLNHDAMYWYRQDPGQGLRLIYYSQIVNDFQKGDIAEGYSVSREKKESFPLTVTSAQKNPTAFYLCATRAGQGQYQPQHFGDGTRLSIL.